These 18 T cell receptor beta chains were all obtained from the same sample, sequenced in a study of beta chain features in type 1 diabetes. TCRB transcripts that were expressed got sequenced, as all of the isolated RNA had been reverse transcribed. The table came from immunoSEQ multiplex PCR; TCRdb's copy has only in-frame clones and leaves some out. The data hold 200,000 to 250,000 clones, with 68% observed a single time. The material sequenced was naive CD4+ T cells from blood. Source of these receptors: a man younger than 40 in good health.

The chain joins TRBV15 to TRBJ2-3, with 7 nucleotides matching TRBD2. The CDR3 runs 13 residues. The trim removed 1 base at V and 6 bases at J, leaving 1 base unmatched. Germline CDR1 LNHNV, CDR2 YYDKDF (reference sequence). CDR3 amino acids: CATSRVGGDTQYF. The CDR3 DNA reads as TGTGCCACCAGCAGAGTGGGAGGGGATACGCAGTATTTT.

For the CDR3, the DNA is TGTGCCACCAGCAGAGTTAGGGGCACAGGGTTGAGCACAGATACGCAGTATTTT. Protein product: CATSRVRGTGLSTDTQYF. The rearrangement joins TRBV15 to TRBJ2-3; D is perhaps TRBD1 (6 bases). The germline V gene encodes CDR1 LNHNV and CDR2 YYDKDF (reference sequence). V was cut by 1 base and J by 0 bases, with 17 bases left in between. The CDR3 covers 18 residues. The full variable domain, its missing parts supplied by reference TRBV15 and TRBJ2-3, is DAMVIQNPRYQVTQFGKPVTLSCSQTLNHNVMYWYQQKSSQAPKLLFHYYDKDFNNEADTPDNFQSRRPNTSFCFLDIRSPGLGDTAMYLCATSRVRGTGLSTDTQYFGPGTRLTVL.

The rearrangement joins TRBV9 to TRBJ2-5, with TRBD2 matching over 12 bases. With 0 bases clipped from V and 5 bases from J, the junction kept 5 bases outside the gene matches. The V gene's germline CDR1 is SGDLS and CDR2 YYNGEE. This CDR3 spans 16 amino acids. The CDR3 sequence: CASSVGGLAGGETQYF. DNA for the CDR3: TGTGCCAGCAGCGTAGGCGGGCTAGCGGGAGGGGAGACCCAGTACTTC.

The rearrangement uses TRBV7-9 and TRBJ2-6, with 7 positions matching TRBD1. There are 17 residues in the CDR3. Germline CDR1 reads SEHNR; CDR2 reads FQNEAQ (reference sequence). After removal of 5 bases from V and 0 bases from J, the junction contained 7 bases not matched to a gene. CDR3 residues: CASSPGTVSSGANVLTF. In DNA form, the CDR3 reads TGTGCCAGCAGCCCCGGGACAGTAAGCTCTGGGGCCAACGTCCTGACTTTC.

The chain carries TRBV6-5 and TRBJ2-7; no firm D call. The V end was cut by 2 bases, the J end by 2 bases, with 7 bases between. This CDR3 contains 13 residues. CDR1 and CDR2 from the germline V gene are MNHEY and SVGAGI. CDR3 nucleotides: TGTGCCAGCAGTTACGAGCCCACCTACGAGCAGTACTTC. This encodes CASSYEPTYEQYF.

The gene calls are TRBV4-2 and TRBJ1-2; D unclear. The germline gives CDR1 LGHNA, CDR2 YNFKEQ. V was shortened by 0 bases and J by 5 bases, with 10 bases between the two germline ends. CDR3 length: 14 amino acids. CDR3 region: CASSQERTYYGYTF. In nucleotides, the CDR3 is TGTGCCAGCAGCCAAGAAAGGACTTATTATGGCTACACCTTC.

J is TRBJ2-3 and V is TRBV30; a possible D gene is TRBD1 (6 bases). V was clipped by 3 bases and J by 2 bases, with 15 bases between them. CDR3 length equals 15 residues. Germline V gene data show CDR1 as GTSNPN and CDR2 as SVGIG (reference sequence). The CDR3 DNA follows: TGTGCCTGGAGCACGGACAGTTTATACACAGATACGCAGTATTTT. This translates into CAWSTDSLYTDTQYF.

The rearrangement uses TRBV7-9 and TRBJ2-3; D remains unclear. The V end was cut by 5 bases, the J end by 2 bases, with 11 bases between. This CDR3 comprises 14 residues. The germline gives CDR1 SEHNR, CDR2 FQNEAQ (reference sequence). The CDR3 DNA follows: TGTGCCAGCAGCCCTCAAACCTACACAGATACGCAGTATTTT. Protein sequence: CASSPQTYTDTQYF.

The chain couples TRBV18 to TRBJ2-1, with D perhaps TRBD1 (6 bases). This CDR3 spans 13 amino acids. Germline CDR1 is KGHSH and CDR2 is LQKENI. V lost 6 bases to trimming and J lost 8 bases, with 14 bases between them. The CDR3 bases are TGTGCCAGCTCGTCTACAGGGCTGGATGAGCAGTTCTTC. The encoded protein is CASSSTGLDEQFF.

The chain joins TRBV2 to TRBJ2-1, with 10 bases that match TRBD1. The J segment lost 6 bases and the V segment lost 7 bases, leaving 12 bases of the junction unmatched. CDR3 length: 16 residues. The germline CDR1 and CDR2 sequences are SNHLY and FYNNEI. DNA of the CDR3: TGTGCCAGCACTCACGAGGGGACAGGGGTCCCCAATGAGCAGTTCTTC. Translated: CASTHEGTGVPNEQFF. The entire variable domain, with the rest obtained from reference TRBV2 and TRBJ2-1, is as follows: EPEVTQTPSHQVTQMGQEVILRCVPISNHLYFYWYRQILGQKVEFLVSFYNNEISEKSEIFDDQFSVERPDGSNFTLKIRSTKLEDSAMYFCASTHEGTGVPNEQFFGPGTRLTVL.

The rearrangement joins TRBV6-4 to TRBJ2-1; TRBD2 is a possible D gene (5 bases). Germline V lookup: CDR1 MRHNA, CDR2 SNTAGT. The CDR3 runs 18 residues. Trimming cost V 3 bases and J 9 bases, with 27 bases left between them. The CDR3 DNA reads TGTGCCAGCAGTGAATACACCACTGGTGGCCGAAGGAGGAGTGAGCAGTTCTTC. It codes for CASSEYTTGGRRRSEQFF.

The CDR3 DNA sequence: TGTGCCAGCAGCTTAGAGACAGCCGATGAAAAACTGTTTTTT. It encodes CASSLETADEKLFF. This chain connects TRBV7-2 to TRBJ1-4; D perhaps matches TRBD1 (5 bases). The CDR3 sequence is 14 residues long. V was clipped by 1 base and J by 6 bases, with 9 bases between them. Germline-derived CDR1 and CDR2 are SGHTA and FQGNSA.

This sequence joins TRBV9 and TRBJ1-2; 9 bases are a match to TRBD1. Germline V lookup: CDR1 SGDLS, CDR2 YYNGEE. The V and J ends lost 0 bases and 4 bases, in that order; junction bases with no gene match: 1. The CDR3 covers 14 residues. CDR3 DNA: TGTGCCAGCAGCGTAGAGGACAGGGGCTATGGCTACACCTTC. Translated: CASSVEDRGYGYTF.

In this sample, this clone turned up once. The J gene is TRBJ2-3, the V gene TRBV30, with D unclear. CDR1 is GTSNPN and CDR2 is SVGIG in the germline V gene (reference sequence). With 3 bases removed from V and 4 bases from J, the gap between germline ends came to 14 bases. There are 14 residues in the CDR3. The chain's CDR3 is CAWSPVGLADTQYF. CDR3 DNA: TGTGCCTGGAGCCCCGTCGGGTTGGCAGATACGCAGTATTTT. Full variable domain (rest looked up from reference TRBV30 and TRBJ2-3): SQTIHQWPATLVQPVGSPLSLECTVEGTSNPNLYWYRQAAGRGLQLLFYSVGIGQISSEVPQNLSASRPQDRQFILSSKKLLLSDSGFYLCAWSPVGLADTQYFGPGTRLTVL.

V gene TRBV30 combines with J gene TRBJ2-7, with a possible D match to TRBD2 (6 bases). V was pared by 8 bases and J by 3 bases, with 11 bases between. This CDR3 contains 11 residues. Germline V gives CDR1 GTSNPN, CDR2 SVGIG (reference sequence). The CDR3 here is CAGRGSYEQYF. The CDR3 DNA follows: TGTGCCGGACGGGGGAGCTACGAGCAGTACTTC.

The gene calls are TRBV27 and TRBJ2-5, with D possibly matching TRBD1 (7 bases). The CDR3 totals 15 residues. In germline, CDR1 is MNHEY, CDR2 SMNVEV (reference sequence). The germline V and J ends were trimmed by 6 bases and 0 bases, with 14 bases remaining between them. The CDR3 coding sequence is TGTGCCAGCAGCCGCAGGGGGGAACACCAAGAGACCCAGTACTTC. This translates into CASSRRGEHQETQYF.

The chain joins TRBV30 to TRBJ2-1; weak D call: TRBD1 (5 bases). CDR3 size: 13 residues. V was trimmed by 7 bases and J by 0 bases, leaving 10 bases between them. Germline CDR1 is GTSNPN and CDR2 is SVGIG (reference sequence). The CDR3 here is CASTGDSYNEQFF. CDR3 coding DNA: TGTGCCTCTACAGGAGACTCCTACAATGAGCAGTTCTTC.

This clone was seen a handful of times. The CDR3 coding sequence is TGTGCCTGGAGTGCCTATTCGGGGGCGTTTTACAATGAGCAGTTCTTC. Amino acid sequence: CAWSAYSGAFYNEQFF. The chain carries TRBV30 and TRBJ2-1, with D perhaps TRBD1 or TRBD2 (6 bases each). Per the germline V gene, CDR1 is GTSNPN and CDR2 is SVGIG (reference sequence). The CDR3 contains 16 residues. V gave up 1 base and J gave up 4 bases, with 17 bases separating them.